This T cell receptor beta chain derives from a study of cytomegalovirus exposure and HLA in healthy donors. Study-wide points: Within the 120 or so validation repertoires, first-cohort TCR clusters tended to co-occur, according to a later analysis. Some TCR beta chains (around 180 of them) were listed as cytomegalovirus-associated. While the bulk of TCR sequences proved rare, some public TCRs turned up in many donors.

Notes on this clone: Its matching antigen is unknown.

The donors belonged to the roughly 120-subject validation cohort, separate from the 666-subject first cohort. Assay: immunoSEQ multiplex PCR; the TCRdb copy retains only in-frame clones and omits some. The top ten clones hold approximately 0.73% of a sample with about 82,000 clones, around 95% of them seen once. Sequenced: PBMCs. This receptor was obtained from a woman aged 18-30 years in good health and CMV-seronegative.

CDR3 sequence (DNA): TGTGCCAGCAGCTTAGCGTCAGGGTTAAATGAGCAGTTCTTC. Translated, it gives CASSLASGLNEQFF. The chain has TRBV7-6 and TRBJ2-1, with D possibly being TRBD1 (5 bases). The CDR3 sequence is 14 residues long. Germline CDR1 is SGHVS and CDR2 is FNYEAQ. Trimming removed 0 bases from V and 7 bases from J, with 10 bases in between.